This T cell receptor beta chain stems from a study of T cells in Graves' hyperthyroidism and ophthalmopathy. Germline V gene sequence: CDR1 MNHEY, CDR2 SVGEGT. The CDR3 extends over 14 amino acids. With 9 bases clipped from V and 6 bases from J, the junction kept 9 bases outside the gene matches. Amplification targeted TCR beta CDR3 regions from RNA transcripts. When the TCR CDR3 underwent first-round RT-PCR, the HTBI primer set was used. TCRdb fed the multiplex PCR reads into MiXCR, producing one record per CDR3 protein. The sample consists of about 640,000 distinct CDR3 sequences, around 21% of them appearing once. A Clinical Activity Score of at least 3, a NOSPECS grade of at least 4 and a duration under 3 months were recorded in the ophthalmopathy patients.

Input material: blood. The V and J genes are TRBV6-2 or TRBV6-3 and TRBJ2-3; 10 bases align to TRBD1. The origin of this receptor is a man aged 25 to 45 with Graves' ophthalmopathy. The CDR3 DNA reads as TGTGCCAGTTCCAGGGACAGGGGACGGGATACGCAGTATTTT. It translates to CASSRDRGRDTQYF.